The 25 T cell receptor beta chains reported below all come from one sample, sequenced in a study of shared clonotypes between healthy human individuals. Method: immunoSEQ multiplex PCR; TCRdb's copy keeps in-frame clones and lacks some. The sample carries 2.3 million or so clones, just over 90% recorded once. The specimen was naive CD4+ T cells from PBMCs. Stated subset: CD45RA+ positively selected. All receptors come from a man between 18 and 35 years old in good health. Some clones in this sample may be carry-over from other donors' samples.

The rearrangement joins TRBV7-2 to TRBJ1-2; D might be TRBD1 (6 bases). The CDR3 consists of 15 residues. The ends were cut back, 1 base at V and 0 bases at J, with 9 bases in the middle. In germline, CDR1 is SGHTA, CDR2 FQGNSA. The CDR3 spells CASSLDPGANYGYTF. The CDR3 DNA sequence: TGTGCCAGCAGCTTAGACCCAGGGGCTAACTATGGCTACACCTTC.

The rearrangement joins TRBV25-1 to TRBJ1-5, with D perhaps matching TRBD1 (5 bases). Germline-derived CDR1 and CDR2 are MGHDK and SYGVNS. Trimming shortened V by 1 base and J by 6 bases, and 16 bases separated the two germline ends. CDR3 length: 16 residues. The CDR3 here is CASSESRGGWAQPQHF. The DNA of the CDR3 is TGTGCCAGCAGTGAATCAAGGGGAGGTTGGGCTCAGCCCCAGCATTTT. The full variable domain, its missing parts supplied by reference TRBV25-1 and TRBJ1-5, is EADIYQTPRYLVIGTGKKITLECSQTMGHDKMYWYQQDPGMELHLIHYSYGVNSTEKGDLSSESTVSRIRTEHFPLTLESARPSHTSQYLCASSESRGGWAQPQHFGDGTRLSIL.

CDR3 protein: CASSQDVGGGETQYF. CDR3 sequence (DNA): TGCGCCAGCAGCCAAGATGTGGGAGGAGGGGAGACCCAGTACTTC. This chain uses TRBV4-3 with TRBJ2-5; weak D call: TRBD2 (6 bases). The CDR3 contains 15 residues. Germline V gene lookup returns CDR1 LGHNA and CDR2 YSLEER. V shed 0 bases and J shed 5 bases, with 13 bases lying between them.

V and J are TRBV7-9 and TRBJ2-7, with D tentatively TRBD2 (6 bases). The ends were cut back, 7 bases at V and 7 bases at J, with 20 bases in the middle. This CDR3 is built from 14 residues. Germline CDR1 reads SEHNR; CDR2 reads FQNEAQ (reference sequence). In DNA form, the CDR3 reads TGTGCCAGCACCCTCCTAGCGACGACGGGGGAGCAGTACTTC. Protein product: CASTLLATTGEQYF.

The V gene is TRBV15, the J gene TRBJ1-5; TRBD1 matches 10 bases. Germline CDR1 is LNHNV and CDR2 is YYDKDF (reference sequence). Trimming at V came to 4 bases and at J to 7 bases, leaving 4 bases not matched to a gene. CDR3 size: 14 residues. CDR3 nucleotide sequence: TGTGCCACCAGCAATGGGGACAGGGGACAGCCCCAGCATTTT. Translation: CATSNGDRGQPQHF.

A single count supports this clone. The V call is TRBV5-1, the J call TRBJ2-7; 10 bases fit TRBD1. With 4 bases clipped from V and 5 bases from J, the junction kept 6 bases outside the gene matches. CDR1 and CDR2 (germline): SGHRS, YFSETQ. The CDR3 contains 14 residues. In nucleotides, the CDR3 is TGCGCCAGCAGCCAGGACAGGGGGACTAACGAGCAGTACTTC. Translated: CASSQDRGTNEQYF.

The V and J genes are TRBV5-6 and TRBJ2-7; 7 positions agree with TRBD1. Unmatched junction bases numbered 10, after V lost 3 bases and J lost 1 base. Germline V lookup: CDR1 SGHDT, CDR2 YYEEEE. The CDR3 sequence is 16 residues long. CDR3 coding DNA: TGTGCCAGCAGCTCTGTCGGGACAGCACGTTCCTACGAGCAGTACTTC. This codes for CASSSVGTARSYEQYF.

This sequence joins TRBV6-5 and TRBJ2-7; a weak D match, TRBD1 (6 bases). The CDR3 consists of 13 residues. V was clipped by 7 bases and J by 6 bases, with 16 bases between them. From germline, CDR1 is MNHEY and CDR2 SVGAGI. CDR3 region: CASTRKGVSEQYF. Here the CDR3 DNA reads TGTGCCAGCACCCGAAAGGGGGTTTCCGAGCAGTACTTC.

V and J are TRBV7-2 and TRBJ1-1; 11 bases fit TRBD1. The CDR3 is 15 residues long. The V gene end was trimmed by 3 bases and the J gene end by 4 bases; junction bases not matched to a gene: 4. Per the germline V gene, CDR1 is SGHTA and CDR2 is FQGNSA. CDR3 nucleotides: TGTGCCAGCAGCTTCAGGACAGGGGGCTCCACTGAAGCTTTCTTT. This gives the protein CASSFRTGGSTEAFF. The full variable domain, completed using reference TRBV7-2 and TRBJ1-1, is GAGVSQSPSNKVTEKGKDVELRCDPISGHTALYWYRQSLGQGLEFLIYFQGNSAPDKSGLPSDRFSAERTGGSVSTLTIQRTQQEDSAVYLCASSFRTGGSTEAFFGQGTRLTVV.

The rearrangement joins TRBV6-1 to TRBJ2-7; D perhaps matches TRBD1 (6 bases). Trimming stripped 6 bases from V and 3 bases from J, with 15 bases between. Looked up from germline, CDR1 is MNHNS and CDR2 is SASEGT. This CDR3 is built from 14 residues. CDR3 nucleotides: TGTGCCAGCAGCGAGGGGGACGCCAACTACGAGCAGTACTTC. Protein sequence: CASSEGDANYEQYF.

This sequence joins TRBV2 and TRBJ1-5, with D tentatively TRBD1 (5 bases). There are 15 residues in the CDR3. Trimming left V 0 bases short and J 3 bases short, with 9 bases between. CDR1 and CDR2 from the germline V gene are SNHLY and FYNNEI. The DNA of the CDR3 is TGTGCCAGCAGTGAAGCAGGGGCGGCCAATCAGCCCCAGCATTTT. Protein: CASSEAGAANQPQHF.

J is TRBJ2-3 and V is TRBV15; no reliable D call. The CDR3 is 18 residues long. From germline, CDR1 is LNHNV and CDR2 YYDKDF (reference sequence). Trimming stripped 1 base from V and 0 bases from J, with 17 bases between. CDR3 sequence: CATSRGTQGLASTDTQYF. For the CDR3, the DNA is TGTGCCACCAGCAGAGGGACCCAAGGGCTTGCTAGCACAGATACGCAGTATTTT.

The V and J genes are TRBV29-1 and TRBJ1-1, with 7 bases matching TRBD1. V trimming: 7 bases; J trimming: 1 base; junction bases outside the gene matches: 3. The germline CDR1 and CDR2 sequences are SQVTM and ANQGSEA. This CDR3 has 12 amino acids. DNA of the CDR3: TGCAGCGCCTACAGGGGGAACACTGAAGCTTTCTTT. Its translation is CSAYRGNTEAFF.

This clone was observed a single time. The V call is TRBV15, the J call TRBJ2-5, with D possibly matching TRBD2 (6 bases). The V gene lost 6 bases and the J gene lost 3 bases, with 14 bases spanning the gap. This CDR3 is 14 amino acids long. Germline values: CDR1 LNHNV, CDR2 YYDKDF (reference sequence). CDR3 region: CATSYGSGEETQYF. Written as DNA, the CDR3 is TGTGCCACCAGTTACGGGAGCGGTGAAGAGACCCAGTACTTC.

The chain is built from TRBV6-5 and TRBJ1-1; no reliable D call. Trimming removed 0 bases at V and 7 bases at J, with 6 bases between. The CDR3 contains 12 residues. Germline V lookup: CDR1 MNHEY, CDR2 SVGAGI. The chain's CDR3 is CASSYSTREAFF. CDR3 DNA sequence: TGTGCCAGCAGTTACTCGACCCGTGAAGCTTTCTTT.

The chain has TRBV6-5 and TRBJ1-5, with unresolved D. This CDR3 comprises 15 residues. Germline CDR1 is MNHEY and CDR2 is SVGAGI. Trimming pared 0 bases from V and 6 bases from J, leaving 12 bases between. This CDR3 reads CASSYSAGRSQPQHF. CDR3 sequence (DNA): TGTGCCAGCAGTTACTCGGCGGGGAGAAGTCAGCCCCAGCATTTT.

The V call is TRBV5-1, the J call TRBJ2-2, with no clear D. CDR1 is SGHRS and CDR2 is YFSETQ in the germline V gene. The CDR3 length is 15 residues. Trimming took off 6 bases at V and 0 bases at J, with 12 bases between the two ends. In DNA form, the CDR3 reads TGCGCCAGCATTGTAGGCAGCACGAACACCGGGGAGCTGTTTTTT. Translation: CASIVGSTNTGELFF.

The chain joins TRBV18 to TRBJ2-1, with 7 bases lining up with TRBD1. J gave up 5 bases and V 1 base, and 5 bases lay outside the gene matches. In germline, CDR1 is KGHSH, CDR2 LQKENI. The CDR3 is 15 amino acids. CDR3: CASSPRQGNHNEQFF. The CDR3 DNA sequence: TGTGCCAGCTCACCACGACAGGGTAACCACAATGAGCAGTTCTTC. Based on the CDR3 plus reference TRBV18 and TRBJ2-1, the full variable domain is NAGVMQNPRHLVRRRGQEARLRCSPMKGHSHVYWYRQLPEEGLKFMVYLQKENIIDESGMPKERFSAEFPKEGPSILRIQQVVRGDSAAYFCASSPRQGNHNEQFFGPGTRLTVL.

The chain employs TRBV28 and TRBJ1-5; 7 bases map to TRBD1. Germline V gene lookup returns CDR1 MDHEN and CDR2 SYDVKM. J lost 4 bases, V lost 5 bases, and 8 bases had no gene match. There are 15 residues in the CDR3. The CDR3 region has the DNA TGTGCCAGCAGTGGGACAGATAGTCTTAATCAGCCCCAGCATTTT. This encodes CASSGTDSLNQPQHF.

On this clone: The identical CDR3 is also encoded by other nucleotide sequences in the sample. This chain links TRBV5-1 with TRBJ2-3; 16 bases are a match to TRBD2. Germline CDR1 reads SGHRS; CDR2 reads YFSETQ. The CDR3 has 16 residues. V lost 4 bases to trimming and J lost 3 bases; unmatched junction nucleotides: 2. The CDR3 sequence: CASSPGLAGGTDTQYF. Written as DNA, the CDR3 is TGCGCCAGCAGCCCGGGACTAGCGGGAGGGACAGATACGCAGTATTTT.

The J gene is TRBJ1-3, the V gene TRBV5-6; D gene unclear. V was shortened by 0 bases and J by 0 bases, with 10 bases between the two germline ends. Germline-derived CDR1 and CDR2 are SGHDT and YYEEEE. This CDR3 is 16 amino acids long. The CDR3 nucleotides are TGTGCCAGCAGCTTGGGAAGGGCCCGCTCTGGAAACACCATATATTTT. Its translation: CASSLGRARSGNTIYF.

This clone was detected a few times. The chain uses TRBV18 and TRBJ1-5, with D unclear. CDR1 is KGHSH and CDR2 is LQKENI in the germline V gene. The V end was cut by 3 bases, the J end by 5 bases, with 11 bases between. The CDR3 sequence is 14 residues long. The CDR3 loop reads CASSPIGPHQPQHF. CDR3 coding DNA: TGTGCCAGCTCACCGATAGGACCCCATCAGCCCCAGCATTTT.

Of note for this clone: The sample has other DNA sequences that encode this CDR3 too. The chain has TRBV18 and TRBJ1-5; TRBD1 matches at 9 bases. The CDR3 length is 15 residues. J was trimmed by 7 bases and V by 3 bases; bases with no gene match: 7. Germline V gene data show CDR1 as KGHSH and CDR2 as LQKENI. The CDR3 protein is CASSPGQGAGQPQHF. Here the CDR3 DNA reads TGTGCCAGCTCACCGGGACAGGGAGCAGGACAGCCCCAGCATTTT.

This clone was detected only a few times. As DNA, the CDR3 is TGTGCCAGCAGCTTCAGGGGGATGAACACTGAAGCTTTCTTT. Its protein is CASSFRGMNTEAFF. The chain uses TRBV7-2 and TRBJ1-1; 7 bases are shared with TRBD1. CDR1 and CDR2 from the germline V gene are SGHTA and FQGNSA. This CDR3 spans 14 amino acids. Losses at the gene ends were 3 bases for V and 0 bases for J; bases not matched to a gene: 1.

The CDR3 DNA reads as TGTGCCAGCAGCTTCTTGGACAGGGGAGGAGATACGCAGTATTTT. Amino acid sequence: CASSFLDRGGDTQYF. The rearrangement joins TRBV7-8 to TRBJ2-3, with 9 bases identical to TRBD1. The J segment lost 5 bases and the V segment lost 3 bases, leaving 6 bases of the junction unmatched. The CDR3 contains 15 residues. Germline V lookup: CDR1 SGHVS, CDR2 FQNEAQ.